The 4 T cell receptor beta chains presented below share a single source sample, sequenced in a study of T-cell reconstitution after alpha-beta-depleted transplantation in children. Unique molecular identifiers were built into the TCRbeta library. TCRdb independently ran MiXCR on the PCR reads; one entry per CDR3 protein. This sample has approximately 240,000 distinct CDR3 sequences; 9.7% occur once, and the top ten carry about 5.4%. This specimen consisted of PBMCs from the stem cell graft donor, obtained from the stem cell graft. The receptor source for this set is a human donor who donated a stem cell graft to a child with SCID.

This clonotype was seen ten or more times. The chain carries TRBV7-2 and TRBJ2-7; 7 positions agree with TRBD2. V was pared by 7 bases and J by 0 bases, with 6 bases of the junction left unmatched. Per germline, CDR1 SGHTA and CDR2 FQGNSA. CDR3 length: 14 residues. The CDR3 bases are TGTGCCAGCAAAAGGACTAGAGACTCCTACGAGCAGTACTTC. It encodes CASKRTRDSYEQYF.

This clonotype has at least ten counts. CDR3 sequence reads: CASTHTGELFF. CDR3 nucleotides: TGTGCCAGCACCCACACCGGGGAGCTGTTTTTT. The gene calls are TRBV11-2 and TRBJ2-2; D call uncertain. CDR3 length equals 11 residues. CDR1 and CDR2 (germline): SGHAT, FQNNGV. The V and J ends lost 7 bases and 3 bases respectively, with 3 bases between them.

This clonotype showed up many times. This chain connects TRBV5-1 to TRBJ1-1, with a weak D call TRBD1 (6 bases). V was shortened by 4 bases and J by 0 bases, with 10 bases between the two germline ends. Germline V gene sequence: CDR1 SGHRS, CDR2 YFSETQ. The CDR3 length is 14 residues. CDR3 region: CASSQQGLNTEAFF. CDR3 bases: TGCGCCAGCAGCCAACAGGGTTTGAACACTGAAGCTTTCTTT.

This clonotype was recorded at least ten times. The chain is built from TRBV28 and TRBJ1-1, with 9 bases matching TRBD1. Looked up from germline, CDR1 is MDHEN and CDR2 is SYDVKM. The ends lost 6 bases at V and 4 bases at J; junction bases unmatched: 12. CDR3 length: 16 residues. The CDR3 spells CASRESGTGQSTEAFF. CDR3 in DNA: TGTGCCAGCAGAGAGTCCGGGACAGGGCAATCCACTGAAGCTTTCTTT. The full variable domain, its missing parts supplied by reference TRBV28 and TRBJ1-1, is DVKVTQSSRYLVKRTGEKVFLECVQDMDHENMFWYRQDPGLGLRLIYFSYDVKMKEKGDIPEGYSVSREKKERFSLILESASTNQTSMYLCASRESGTGQSTEAFFGQGTRLTVV.